Below, 27 T cell receptor beta chains from the same sample are listed, as sequenced in a study of tumor-infiltrating lymphocytes in localized non-small cell lung cancer. The assay was immunoSEQ multiplex PCR, and TCRdb's table has in-frame clones only and misses some. The data hold 5,000 to 6,500 clones, with approximately 66% observed a single time. Input material: uninvolved lung tissue not adjacent to the tumor. These receptors were taken from a human donor with non-small cell lung cancer.

This chain uses TRBV2 with TRBJ2-7; 7 bases are a match to TRBD2. The CDR3 consists of 15 residues. V lost 0 bases to trimming and J lost 7 bases; unmatched junction nucleotides: 9. Germline loops: CDR1 SNHLY, CDR2 FYNNEI. The CDR3 region is CASSEALGGRGEQYF. In DNA, the CDR3 is TGTGCCAGCAGTGAAGCTCTGGGCGGGAGAGGAGAGCAGTACTTC.

This chain joins TRBV27 and TRBJ2-7, with a possible D match to TRBD2 (6 bases). CDR3 length equals 14 residues. CDR1 MNHEY and CDR2 SMNVEV come from the germline V gene (reference sequence). Deletions cut 0 bases from V and 3 bases from J, with 9 bases between. CDR3 loop: CASSLSEGGYEQYF. Here the CDR3 DNA reads TGTGCCAGCAGTTTATCGGAGGGAGGCTACGAGCAGTACTTC.

CDR3 residues: CASSLEGVSIYEQYF. CDR3 DNA: TGCGCCAGCAGCTTGGAGGGGGTCTCAATCTACGAGCAGTACTTC. This chain links TRBV5-1 with TRBJ2-7; the D gene is possibly TRBD1 (6 bases). Germline V gene lookup returns CDR1 SGHRS and CDR2 YFSETQ. This CDR3 has 15 amino acids. Between the trimmed V and J ends, which lost 0 bases and 3 bases, there was a span of 13 bases. The full variable domain, rest sourced from reference TRBV5-1 and TRBJ2-7, is KAGVTQTPRYLIKTRGQQVTLSCSPISGHRSVSWYQQTPGQGLQFLFEYFSETQRNKGNFPGRFSGRQFSNSRSEMNVSTLELGDSALYLCASSLEGVSIYEQYFGPGTRLTVT.

This clone appeared a few times. This chain links TRBV5-1 with TRBJ2-7, with TRBD2 identical over 13 bases. The CDR3 runs 15 residues. Germline V gene sequence: CDR1 SGHRS, CDR2 YFSETQ. With V trimmed by 3 bases and J by 5 bases, 5 bases remained unmatched. CDR3 sequence reads: CASSSGLAGADEQYF. DNA of the CDR3: TGCGCCAGCAGCTCCGGACTAGCGGGAGCGGACGAGCAGTACTTC.

This sequence joins TRBV7-3 and TRBJ2-7, with D uncertain. Trimming pared 3 bases from V and 6 bases from J, leaving 12 bases between. The CDR3 length is 13 residues. Per the germline V gene, CDR1 is SGHTA and CDR2 is FQGTGA. The CDR3 coding sequence is TGTGCCAGCAGCTTCTCCCTTCTGGCCGAGCAGTACTTC. Translating gives CASSFSLLAEQYF.

This clone was seen a handful of times. The V call is TRBV5-4, the J call TRBJ2-7, with 11 bases fitting TRBD1. The CDR3 has 13 amino acids. Germline CDR1 is SGHNT and CDR2 is YYREEE (reference sequence). V shed 6 bases and J 5 bases; nucleotides not matched to a gene: 4. The CDR3 nucleotides read TGTGCCAGCACCCGGGACAGGGGGGACGAGCAGTACTTC. Amino acid sequence: CASTRDRGDEQYF.

This clone was picked up a small number of times. The genes are TRBV28 and TRBJ2-5, with TRBD1 identical over 7 bases. Trimming took 2 bases from V and 7 from J; bases not matched to a gene: 10. This CDR3 has 15 residues. Germline assignment: CDR1 MDHEN and CDR2 SYDVKM. CDR3 in DNA: TGTGCCAGCAGTTTAGGGGACAGATGGAAGGGGACCCAGTACTTC. This gives the protein CASSLGDRWKGTQYF.

This clone was counted a few times. The V gene is TRBV7-8, the J gene TRBJ1-5, with TRBD1 matching 9 bases. From germline, CDR1 is SGHVS and CDR2 FQNEAQ. There are 15 residues in the CDR3. With V trimmed by 5 bases and J by 3 bases, 5 bases remained unmatched. As DNA, the CDR3 is TGTGCCAGCAGCCTCGGGGACAGGGACAATCAGCCCCAGCATTTT. Residues: CASSLGDRDNQPQHF.

This rearrangement joins TRBV27 to TRBJ2-7, with no clear D. V dropped 4 bases and J dropped 7 bases, with 14 bases sitting between them. In germline, CDR1 is MNHEY, CDR2 SMNVEV (reference sequence). CDR3 length equals 13 residues. The CDR3: CASSWLVGGEQYF. The CDR3 bases are TGTGCCAGCAGTTGGCTAGTGGGTGGTGAGCAGTACTTC.

The chain combines TRBV7-6 with TRBJ2-7; TRBD1 matches at 8 bases. From germline, CDR1 is SGHVS and CDR2 FNYEAQ. The CDR3 spans 14 residues. V lost 5 bases and J lost 2; bases outside the gene matches: 5. In nucleotides, the CDR3 is TGTGCCAGCAGCCCTGGGACAGGCGCCTACGAGCAGTACTTC. As protein: CASSPGTGAYEQYF.

This clone was recorded once. The rearrangement joins TRBV7-6 to TRBJ1-1, with D possibly TRBD1 on 5 matching bases. CDR3 length equals 14 residues. The ends were cut back, 5 bases at V and 1 base at J, with 11 bases in the middle. Germline CDR1 is SGHVS and CDR2 is FNYEAQ. The CDR3 nucleotides read TGTGCCAGCAGCCTCCGTACAGGGAACACTGAAGCTTTCTTT. It specifies CASSLRTGNTEAFF. The full variable domain, its missing parts supplied by reference TRBV7-6 and TRBJ1-1, is GAGVSQSPRYKVTKRGQDVALRCDPISGHVSLYWYRQALGQGPEFLTYFNYEAQQDKSGLPNDRFSAERPEGSISTLTIQRTEQRDSAMYRCASSLRTGNTEAFFGQGTRLTVV.

This clone was detected a few times. The rearrangement joins TRBV7-8 to TRBJ2-5; D is perhaps TRBD2 (5 bases). Germline V CDR1 and CDR2: SGHVS, FQNEAQ. The CDR3 length is 16 residues. Trimming shortened V by 4 bases and J by 2 bases, and 17 bases separated the two germline ends. Here the CDR3 DNA reads TGTGCCAGCAGCTCGGGAAACAGTACTGAACAAGAGACCCAGTACTTC. It specifies CASSSGNSTEQETQYF.

The gene calls are TRBV30 and TRBJ2-2; D assignment may be TRBD1 or TRBD2 (6 bases each). The V end lost 2 bases, the J end lost 7 bases, and 14 bases lay between the germline ends. The V gene's germline CDR1 is GTSNPN and CDR2 SVGIG (reference sequence). The CDR3 runs to 14 residues. CDR3 in DNA: TGTGCCTGGAGTCCAAGGGGGGCGGACGGGGAGCTGTTTTTT. Protein sequence: CAWSPRGADGELFF.

This chain connects TRBV28 to TRBJ2-7, with 7 nucleotides matching TRBD1. CDR1 and CDR2 from the germline V gene are MDHEN and SYDVKM. The CDR3 covers 14 residues. V was pared by 4 bases and J by 5 bases, with 8 bases of the junction left unmatched. The CDR3 spells CASSSFEGANEQYF. CDR3 in DNA: TGTGCCAGCAGTTCCTTCGAGGGGGCGAACGAGCAGTACTTC.

This clone was counted a few times. The J gene is TRBJ2-7, the V gene TRBV7-3; TRBD2 matches 7 bases. Germline V gene sequence: CDR1 SGHTA, CDR2 FQGTGA. Trimming took 5 bases from V and 2 from J; bases not matched to a gene: 3. The CDR3 is 13 residues long. The chain's CDR3 is CASSLGTTYEQYF. In nucleotides, the CDR3 is TGTGCCAGCAGCCTCGGGACTACCTACGAGCAGTACTTC.

This clone is judged medium-sized. DNA for the CDR3: TGCGCCAGCAGCTGGGAAGACGGGTCTGGAAACACCATATATTTT. It yields the protein CASSWEDGSGNTIYF. The chain couples TRBV4-3 to TRBJ1-3, with D unresolved. The CDR3 is 15 amino acids. CDR1 is LGHNA and CDR2 is YSLEER in the germline V gene. V lost 5 bases to trimming and J lost 1 base, with 12 bases between them.

The V and J genes are TRBV5-1 and TRBJ2-3, with TRBD2 matching 9 bases. Germline lookup yields CDR1 SGHRS and CDR2 YFSETQ. This CDR3 has 16 residues. J was trimmed by 0 bases and V by 4 bases; bases with no gene match: 6. The CDR3 is CASSLLTSGSTDTQYF. CDR3 nucleotide sequence: TGCGCCAGCAGCCTCCTGACTAGCGGCAGCACAGATACGCAGTATTTT.

The chain recombines TRBV9 with TRBJ2-7; D remains ambiguous. V lost 4 bases and J 1 base, leaving 9 bases between the germline ends. Germline V gene lookup returns CDR1 SGDLS and CDR2 YYNGEE. This CDR3 is built from 13 residues. The CDR3 DNA is TGTGCCAGCAGCCAAGATCGGTCCTACGAGCAGTACTTC. Its translation: CASSQDRSYEQYF.

A few counts support this clone. The V gene is TRBV4-1, the J gene TRBJ1-1, with D perhaps matching TRBD1 (5 bases). This CDR3 contains 11 residues. Trimming took off 3 bases at V and 11 bases at J, with 10 bases between the two ends. The germline V gene encodes CDR1 MGHRA and CDR2 YSYEKL. The CDR3 DNA follows: TGCGCCAGCAGCCATCGGGGCATGGCTTTCTTT. Translation gives CASSHRGMAFF.

V gene TRBV7-2 combines with J gene TRBJ2-1, with 7 bases lining up with TRBD2. CDR3 length: 14 residues. The trim removed 4 bases at V and 8 bases at J, leaving 8 bases unmatched. CDR1 SGHTA and CDR2 FQGNSA come from the germline V gene. The DNA for the CDR3 is TGTGCCAGCAGCTCCAACGGGAGGAGTGATGAGCAGTTCTTC. Encoded protein: CASSSNGRSDEQFF.

This chain connects TRBV2 to TRBJ2-2; D might be TRBD1 or TRBD2, each matching 5 bases. The CDR3 is 15 residues long. The ends were cut back, 8 bases at V and 8 bases at J, with 21 bases in the middle. Germline loops: CDR1 SNHLY, CDR2 FYNNEI. The CDR3 region is CASAEGQVLPGELFF. In DNA form, the CDR3 reads TGTGCCAGCGCAGAGGGGCAGGTCCTACCGGGGGAGCTGTTTTTT.

The V and J genes are TRBV27 and TRBJ2-1; weak D call: TRBD2 (6 bases). Trimming took 5 bases from V and 1 from J, leaving 9 bases between them. Germline V gene data show CDR1 as MNHEY and CDR2 as SMNVEV (reference sequence). The CDR3 totals 14 residues. CDR3 loop: CASSDGGSYNEQFF. The DNA for the CDR3 is TGTGCCAGCAGTGACGGGGGTTCCTACAATGAGCAGTTCTTC.

CDR3 sequence (DNA): TGTGCCAGCAACGCAAACGACGGGGGTGCAGATACGCAGTATTTT. It specifies CASNANDGGADTQYF. This chain connects TRBV9 to TRBJ2-3; D is perhaps TRBD2 (6 bases). V was cut by 6 bases and J by 4 bases, with 18 bases left in between. The CDR3 contains 15 residues. Germline CDR1 and CDR2: SGDLS and YYNGEE.

This clone occurred a few times. The CDR3 DNA sequence: TGCAGCGTTGAAGCTGTGAGCTACTCTAGCACAGATACGCAGTATTTT. It specifies CSVEAVSYSSTDTQYF. The chain carries TRBV29-1 and TRBJ2-3, with no clear D. The CDR3 totals 16 residues. Germline V gene sequence: CDR1 SQVTM, CDR2 ANQGSEA. V was pared by 1 base and J by 0 bases, with 14 bases between.

The gene calls are TRBV5-6 and TRBJ2-1, with unresolved D. Germline V gene sequence: CDR1 SGHDT, CDR2 YYEEEE. CDR3 length: 14 residues. Between the trimmed V and J ends, which lost 4 bases and 5 bases, there was a span of 13 bases. The CDR3 is CASSPDLTNNEQFF. The CDR3 nucleotides read TGTGCCAGCAGCCCGGACCTAACTAACAATGAGCAGTTCTTC.

This chain joins TRBV29-1 and TRBJ2-2; D gene uncertain. Trimming left V 6 bases short and J 1 base short, with 15 bases between. Germline V CDR1 and CDR2: SQVTM, ANQGSEA. The CDR3 spans 15 residues. CDR3 sequence reads: CSVSAGPRNTGELFF. Written as DNA, the CDR3 is TGCAGCGTCTCGGCCGGGCCCCGGAACACCGGGGAGCTGTTTTTT.

This clone occurred a few times. V gene TRBV30 combines with J gene TRBJ1-5; D gene unclear. Looked up from germline, CDR1 is GTSNPN and CDR2 is SVGIG (reference sequence). V was cut by 2 bases and J by 0 bases, with 5 bases left in between. This CDR3 has 13 amino acids. In DNA form, the CDR3 reads TGTGCCTGGAGTAAGGGTAGCAATCAGCCCCAGCATTTT. It specifies CAWSKGSNQPQHF. The full variable domain, its missing parts supplied by reference TRBV30 and TRBJ1-5, is SQTIHQWPATLVQPVGSPLSLECTVEGTSNPNLYWYRQAAGRGLQLLFYSVGIGQISSEVPQNLSASRPQDRQFILSSKKLLLSDSGFYLCAWSKGSNQPQHFGDGTRLSIL.